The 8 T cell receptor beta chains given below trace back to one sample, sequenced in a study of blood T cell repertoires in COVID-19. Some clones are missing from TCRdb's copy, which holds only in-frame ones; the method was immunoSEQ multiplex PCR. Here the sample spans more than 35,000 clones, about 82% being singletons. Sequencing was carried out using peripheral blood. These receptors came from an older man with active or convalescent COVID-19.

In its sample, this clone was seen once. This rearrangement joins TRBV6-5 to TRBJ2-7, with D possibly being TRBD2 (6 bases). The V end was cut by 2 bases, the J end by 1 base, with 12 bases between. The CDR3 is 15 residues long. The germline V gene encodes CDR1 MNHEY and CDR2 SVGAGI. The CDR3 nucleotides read TGTGCCAGCAGTTACGGTACTAGCTTTTCCTACGAGCAGTACTTC. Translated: CASSYGTSFSYEQYF.

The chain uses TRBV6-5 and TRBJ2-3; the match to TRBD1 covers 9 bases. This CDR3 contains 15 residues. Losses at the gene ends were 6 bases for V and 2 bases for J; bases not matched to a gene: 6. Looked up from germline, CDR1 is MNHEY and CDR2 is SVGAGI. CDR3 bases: TGTGCCAGCAGAGGGACAGGGTGGTCCACAGATACGCAGTATTTT. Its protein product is CASRGTGWSTDTQYF.

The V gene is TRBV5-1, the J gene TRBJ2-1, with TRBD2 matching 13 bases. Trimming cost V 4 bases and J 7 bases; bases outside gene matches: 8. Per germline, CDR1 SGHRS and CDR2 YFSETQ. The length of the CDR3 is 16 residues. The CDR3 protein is CASSVRTSGSGNEQFF. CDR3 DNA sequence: TGCGCCAGCAGCGTCCGGACTAGCGGGAGTGGGAATGAGCAGTTCTTC.

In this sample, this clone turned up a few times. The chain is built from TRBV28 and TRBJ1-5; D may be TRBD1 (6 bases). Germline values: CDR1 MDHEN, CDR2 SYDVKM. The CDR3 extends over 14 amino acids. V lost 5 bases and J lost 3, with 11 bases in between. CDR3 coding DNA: TGTGCCAGCAGTCCGACAGGCCTCAATCAGCCCCAGCATTTT. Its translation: CASSPTGLNQPQHF.

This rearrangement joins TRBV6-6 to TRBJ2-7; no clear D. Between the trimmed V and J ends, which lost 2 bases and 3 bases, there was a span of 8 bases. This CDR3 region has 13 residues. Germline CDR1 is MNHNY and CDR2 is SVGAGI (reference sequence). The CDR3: CASSYLNSYEQYF. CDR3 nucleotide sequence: TGTGCCAGCAGTTACCTGAACAGCTACGAGCAGTACTTC.

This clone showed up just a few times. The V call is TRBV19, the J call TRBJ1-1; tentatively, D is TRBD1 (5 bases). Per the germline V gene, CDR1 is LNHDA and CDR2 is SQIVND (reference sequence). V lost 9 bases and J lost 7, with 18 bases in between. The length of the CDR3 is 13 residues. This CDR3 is CASAPQGRSEAFF. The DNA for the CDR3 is TGTGCCAGCGCCCCCCAGGGTCGAAGTGAAGCTTTCTTT.

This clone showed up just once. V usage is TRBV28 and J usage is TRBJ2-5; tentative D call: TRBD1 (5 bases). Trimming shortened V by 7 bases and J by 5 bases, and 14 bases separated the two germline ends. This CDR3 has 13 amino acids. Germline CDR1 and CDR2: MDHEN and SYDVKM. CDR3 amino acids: CASTMQGWETQYF. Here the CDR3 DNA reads TGTGCCAGCACCATGCAGGGTTGGGAGACCCAGTACTTC.

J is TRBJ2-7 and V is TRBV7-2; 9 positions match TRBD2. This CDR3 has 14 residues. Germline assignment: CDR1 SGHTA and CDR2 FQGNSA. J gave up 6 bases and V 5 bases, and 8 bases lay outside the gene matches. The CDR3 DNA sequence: TGTGCCAGCAGCGTAACCGGGACTAGCTCCGAGCAGTACTTC. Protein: CASSVTGTSSEQYF.